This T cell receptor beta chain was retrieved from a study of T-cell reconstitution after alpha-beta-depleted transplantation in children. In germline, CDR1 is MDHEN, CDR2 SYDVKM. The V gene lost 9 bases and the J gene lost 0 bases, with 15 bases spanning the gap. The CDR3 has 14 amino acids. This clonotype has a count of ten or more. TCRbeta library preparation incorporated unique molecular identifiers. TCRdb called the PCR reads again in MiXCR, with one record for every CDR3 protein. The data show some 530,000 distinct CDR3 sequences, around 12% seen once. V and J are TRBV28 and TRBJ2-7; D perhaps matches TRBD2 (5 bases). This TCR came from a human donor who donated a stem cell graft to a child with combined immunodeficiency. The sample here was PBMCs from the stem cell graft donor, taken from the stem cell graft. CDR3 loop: CASGGLGVSYEQYF. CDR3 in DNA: TGTGCCAGTGGAGGACTGGGCGTCTCCTACGAGCAGTACTTC.